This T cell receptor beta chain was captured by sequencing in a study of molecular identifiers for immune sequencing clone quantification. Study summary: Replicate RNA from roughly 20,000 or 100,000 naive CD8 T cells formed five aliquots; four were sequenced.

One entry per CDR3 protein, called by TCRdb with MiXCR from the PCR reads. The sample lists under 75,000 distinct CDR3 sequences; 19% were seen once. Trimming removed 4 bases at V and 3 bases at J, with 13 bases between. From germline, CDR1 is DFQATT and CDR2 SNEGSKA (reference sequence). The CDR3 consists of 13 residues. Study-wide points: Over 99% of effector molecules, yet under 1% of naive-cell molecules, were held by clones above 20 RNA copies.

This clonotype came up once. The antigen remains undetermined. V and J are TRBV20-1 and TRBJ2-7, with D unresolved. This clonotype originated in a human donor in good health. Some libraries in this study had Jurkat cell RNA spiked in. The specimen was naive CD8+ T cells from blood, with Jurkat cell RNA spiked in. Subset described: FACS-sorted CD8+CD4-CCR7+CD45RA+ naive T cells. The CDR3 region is CSAKVVTGYEQYF. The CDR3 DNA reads TGCAGTGCTAAGGTCGTAACTGGCTACGAGCAGTACTTC.